These 14 T cell receptor beta chains share one sample of origin, sequenced in a study of early T cells in non-severe SARS-CoV-2 infection. TCRdb analysed the 5' RACE reads with MiXCR anew, one entry per CDR3 protein. There are around 70,000 distinct CDR3 sequences in the sample; more than 10% occur only once, and about 1.7% lies in the top ten. Sequenced input: whole blood. The receptors stem from an adult who was a healthcare worker with PCR-confirmed SARS-CoV-2 infection or an uninfected control (not recorded which).

The chain is built from TRBV7-2 and TRBJ2-1; D is unclear. The CDR3 has 14 residues. Between the trimmed V and J ends, which lost 2 bases and 8 bases, there was a span of 13 bases. Germline CDR1 is SGHTA and CDR2 is FQGNSA. CDR3 nucleotides: TGTGCCAGCAGCTTATCCGGGCCCCCGTATGAGCAGTTCTTC. It is translated as CASSLSGPPYEQFF.

This clonotype was recorded a few times. The chain joins TRBV5-4 to TRBJ1-2; perhaps TRBD1 as D (6 bases). With 1 base removed from V and 4 bases from J, the gap between germline ends came to 11 bases. Germline V gene lookup returns CDR1 SGHNT and CDR2 YYREEE (reference sequence). CDR3 length: 14 residues. This chain's CDR3 is CASSLSGGGYGYTF. CDR3 DNA sequence: TGTGCCAGCAGCTTGTCGGGGGGCGGCTATGGCTACACCTTC.

The chain links TRBV10-3 to TRBJ2-7; 8 bases align to TRBD1. V was clipped by 2 bases and J by 2 bases; unmatched bases: 2. This CDR3 comprises 14 residues. Germline-derived CDR1 and CDR2 are ENHRY and SYGVKD. CDR3 DNA sequence: TGTGCCATCAGTGAGGGGACAGGTACCTACGAGCAGTACTTC. It is translated as CAISEGTGTYEQYF.

CDR3 bases: TGTGCCAGCAGCTCCCTAGCGGGGGGTTTCAATGAGCAGTTCTTC. It specifies CASSSLAGGFNEQFF. The chain joins TRBV11-1 to TRBJ2-1; 11 bases are a match to TRBD2. Germline trimming cut 4 bases from V and 6 bases from J; bases unmatched to any gene: 5. CDR3 length: 15 residues. Germline V gives CDR1 SGHAT, CDR2 FQDESV (reference sequence).

This clonotype was observed a few times. The rearrangement joins TRBV29-1 to TRBJ2-1, with D tentatively TRBD1 (5 bases). CDR1 and CDR2 from the germline V gene are SQVTM and ANQGSEA. V shed 6 bases and J shed 6 bases, with 18 bases lying between them. The CDR3 extends over 14 amino acids. The CDR3 nucleotides read TGCAGCGTGTCCCAGGGAAGTCACCTCAATGAGCAGTTCTTC. Protein sequence: CSVSQGSHLNEQFF.

By frequency in the sample, this clonotype is medium-sized. The chain employs TRBV4-3 and TRBJ2-1; D gene uncertain. This CDR3 is 15 amino acids long. Per germline, CDR1 LGHNA and CDR2 YSLEER. The ends were cut back, 0 bases at V and 5 bases at J, with 11 bases in the middle. The CDR3 nucleotides read TGCGCCAGCAGCCAAGACAGGTCCCGGGACAATGAGCAGTTCTTC. Its translation: CASSQDRSRDNEQFF.

This clonotype was seen more than once but under ten times. The gene calls are TRBV9 and TRBJ2-5, with a tentative D call TRBD2 (5 bases). The V end was cut by 0 bases, the J end by 4 bases, with 13 bases between. Germline values: CDR1 SGDLS, CDR2 YYNGEE. The CDR3 extends over 15 amino acids. The CDR3 loop reads CASSVALGGGETQYF. The CDR3 region has the DNA TGTGCCAGCAGCGTAGCTCTGGGTGGAGGAGAGACCCAGTACTTC.

J is TRBJ2-1 and V is TRBV7-3; unclear D gene. Germline V gives CDR1 SGHTA, CDR2 FQGTGA. The CDR3 covers 15 residues. With 5 bases removed from V and 8 bases from J, the gap between germline ends came to 19 bases. CDR3 sequence reads: CASSLTVDHPHEQFF. CDR3 DNA sequence: TGTGCCAGCAGCCTTACCGTGGACCACCCCCATGAGCAGTTCTTC.

This clonotype showed up many times. The chain uses TRBV5-8 and TRBJ1-3; D gene ambiguous. Germline V gene data show CDR1 as SGHTS and CDR2 as YDEGEE. The germline V and J ends were trimmed by 0 bases and 4 bases, with 14 bases remaining between them. CDR3 length: 16 amino acids. CDR3 residues: CASSLVDPGPGNTIYF. DNA for the CDR3: TGTGCCAGCAGCTTGGTTGACCCTGGACCCGGAAACACCATATATTTT.

The J gene is TRBJ1-2, the V gene TRBV10-3; tentative D call: TRBD1 (6 bases). The CDR3 contains 13 residues. The ends were cut back, 5 bases at V and 3 bases at J, with 10 bases in the middle. Looked up from germline, CDR1 is ENHRY and CDR2 is SYGVKD. The CDR3: CAISPGEDYGYTF. The CDR3 DNA follows: TGTGCCATCAGTCCAGGGGAGGACTATGGCTACACCTTC.

In this sample, this clonotype turned up many times. The chain carries TRBV6-2 or TRBV6-3 and TRBJ1-2, with D hard to call. The CDR3 has 13 amino acids. Germline CDR1 is MNHEY and CDR2 is SVGEGT. Trimming removed 6 bases at V and 0 bases at J, with 8 bases between. The CDR3: CASRSTANYGYTF. DNA of the CDR3: TGTGCCAGCAGGTCTACGGCTAACTATGGCTACACCTTC.

This clonotype was detected a few times. The CDR3 DNA sequence: TGTGCCAGCAGTCAACCCGGGACAGCGAACACCGGGGAGCTGTTTTTT. This codes for CASSQPGTANTGELFF. The chain links TRBV7-6 to TRBJ2-2; 7 positions agree with TRBD1. Germline assignment: CDR1 SGHVS and CDR2 FNYEAQ. CDR3 size: 16 residues. V lost 6 bases, J lost 0 bases, and 7 bases stayed unmatched.

Many counts were recorded for this clonotype. The rearrangement joins TRBV15 to TRBJ2-5, with 10 bases identical to TRBD2. Trimming cost V 0 bases and J 5 bases; bases outside gene matches: 12. Germline CDR1 LNHNV, CDR2 YYDKDF (reference sequence). The CDR3 runs to 18 residues. CDR3 sequence: CATSRDMLAGVVRETQYF. The CDR3 DNA reads as TGTGCCACCAGCAGAGATATGCTAGCGGGGGTAGTACGGGAGACCCAGTACTTC.

The rearrangement joins TRBV6-6 to TRBJ1-1; D gene uncertain. V lost 8 bases, J lost 8 bases, and 12 bases lay in between. The CDR3 sequence is 11 residues long. Germline V gene data show CDR1 as MNHNY and CDR2 as SVGAGI (reference sequence). The DNA of the CDR3 is TGTGCCAGCCAGGAGGTTCGGGAAGCTTTCTTT. Its protein is CASQEVREAFF.